The sequence of this T cell receptor (beta chain) was determined in a study of blood T cell repertoires in COVID-19 (dated by TCRdb to the early 2020s). Concerning the study at large: Collaborator samples came from the United States, Italy and Spain and covered acute and convalescent phases of COVID-19. The material from the prospective study consisted of cDNA or gDNA derived from T cells, B-cell-depleted T cells, or PBMCs. The dataset comprised deeply sampled blood TCRbeta repertoires from subjects exposed to, actively infected with, or recovered from COVID-19. Samples came from the ongoing ImmuneRACE study (first 160 participants) plus 1,254 subjects from 6 global collaborators. Where available, HLA class I and class II types were obtained from metadata supplied by the sample provider rather than from assay-based typing. A de-identified subject ID, COVID-19 status, age in years and sex were almost always included in the sample metadata. The repertoires were released in a freely available public database meant as a resource for research on the immune response to SARS-CoV-2.

The immunoSEQ Assay, a bias-controlled multiplex PCR, was used to amplify TCRbeta CDR3 regions from genomic DNA. Per the source publication's procedure: The number of nucleated cells in each sample was estimated from the amplification of reference gene primers within the assay. Sequence reads were collapsed and filtered to measure the absolute abundance of every unique TCRbeta CDR3 rearrangement. For each sample, productive Simpson clonality was calculated by taking the square root of Simpson's diversity index across productive rearrangements. TCRdb re-hosts the immuneACCESS table, in-frame sequences only. Its copies lack some clones; in the studies checked, an unresolved V gene accounts for under half of them, and the cause for the rest is not known. For V, J and clone size, that table is used; D and trimming come from the DNA. Here the sample has approximately 170,000 clones; approximately 84% occur a single time. Roughly 8% of the sample rests with the top ten.

Points on this clone: Its antigen has not been determined. Base qualities are not at hand, and no much larger clone is one base apart.

The research as a whole found: The quantity of clinical and demographic metadata differed by source and by participant and was supplied without curation.

The junction shows trimming of 3 bases on V and 2 bases on J, plus 13 bases between the germline ends. From a lookup of the germline V gene, CDR1 and CDR2 are KGHDR and SFDVKD. The CDR3 numbers 16 residues from cysteine through phenylalanine. Only the CDR3 DNA is retained, 48 bases long and in frame from the first base. Samples from volunteer blood donors who had recovered from COVID-19 were contributed by a second Seattle source. Whole blood was collected in K2EDTA tubes by collaborating institutions according to the institutions' own protocols. Collaborator samples were shipped for TCRbeta analysis as frozen whole blood, isolated PBMCs, or DNA extracted from either sample type.

Here the chain combines TRBV24-1 and TRBJ1-5; tentative D gene TRBD1, with 5 bases matching. The origin of this receptor is a man aged 40-49 years who had recovered from COVID-19. The specimen was peripheral blood. The bases read TGTGCCACCAGTGATCAGACAAGGGGTGGCAATCAGCCCCAGCATTTT. It specifies CATSDQTRGGNQPQHF.